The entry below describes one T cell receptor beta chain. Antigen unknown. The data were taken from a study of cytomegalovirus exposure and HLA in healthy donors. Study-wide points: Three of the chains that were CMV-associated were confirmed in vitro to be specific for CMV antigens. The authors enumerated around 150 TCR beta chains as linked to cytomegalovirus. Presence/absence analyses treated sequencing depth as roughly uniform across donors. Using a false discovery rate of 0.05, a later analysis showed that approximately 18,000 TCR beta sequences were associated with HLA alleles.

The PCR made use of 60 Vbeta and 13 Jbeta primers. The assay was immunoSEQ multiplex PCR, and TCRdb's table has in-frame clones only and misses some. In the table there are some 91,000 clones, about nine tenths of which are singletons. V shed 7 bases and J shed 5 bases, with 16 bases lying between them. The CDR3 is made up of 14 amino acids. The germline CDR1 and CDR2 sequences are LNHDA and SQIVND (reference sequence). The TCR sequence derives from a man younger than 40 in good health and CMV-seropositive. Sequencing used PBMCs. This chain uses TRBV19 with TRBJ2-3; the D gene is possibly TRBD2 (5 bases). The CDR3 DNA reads TGTGCCAGTAAGCCAGGCGGGCTGGGAGATACGCAGTATTTT. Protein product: CASKPGGLGDTQYF.